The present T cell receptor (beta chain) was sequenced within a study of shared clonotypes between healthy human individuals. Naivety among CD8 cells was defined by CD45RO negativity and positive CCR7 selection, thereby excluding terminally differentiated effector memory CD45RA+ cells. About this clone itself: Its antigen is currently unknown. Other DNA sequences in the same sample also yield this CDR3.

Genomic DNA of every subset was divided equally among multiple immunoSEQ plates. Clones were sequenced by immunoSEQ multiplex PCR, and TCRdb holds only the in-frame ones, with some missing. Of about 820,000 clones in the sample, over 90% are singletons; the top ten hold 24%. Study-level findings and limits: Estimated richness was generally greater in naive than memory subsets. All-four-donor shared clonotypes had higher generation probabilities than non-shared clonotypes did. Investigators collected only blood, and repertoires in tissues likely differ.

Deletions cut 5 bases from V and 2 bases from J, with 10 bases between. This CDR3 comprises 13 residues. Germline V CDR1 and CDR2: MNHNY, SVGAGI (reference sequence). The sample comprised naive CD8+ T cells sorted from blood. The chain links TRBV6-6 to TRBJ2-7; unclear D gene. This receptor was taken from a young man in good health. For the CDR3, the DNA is TGTGCCAGCAGTCCGGGTCCTCCCTACGAGCAGTACTTC. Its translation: CASSPGPPYEQYF.